One sample yielded the 22 T cell receptor beta chains listed below, sequenced in a study of molecular identifiers for immune sequencing clone quantification. From the PCR reads, TCRdb called clonotypes with MiXCR, one entry per CDR3 protein. This table has roughly 630,000 distinct CDR3 sequences, about 25% appearing once. Sequencing used naive CD8+ T cells from blood, with Jurkat cell RNA spiked in. This sample's subset: FACS-sorted CD8+CD4-CCR7+CD45RA+ naive T cells. Every receptor here comes from a human donor in good health. Some libraries in this study had Jurkat cell RNA spiked in.

This clonotype was seen at least ten times. J is TRBJ2-4 and V is TRBV15; perhaps D is TRBD1 or TRBD2 (5 bases each). Deletions cut 7 bases from V and 2 bases from J, with 18 bases between. CDR1 is LNHNV, CDR2 YYDKDF, per germline (reference sequence). The CDR3 runs 16 residues. Here the CDR3 DNA reads TGTGCCACCATGCATCCAACCCAGGGACCCAAAAACATTCAGTACTTC. This encodes CATMHPTQGPKNIQYF.

For this clonotype: Since a much larger clone is just one base distant, this may be a read error. As the CDR3 is not closed by the conserved phenylalanine or tryptophan, this likely results from a read error. The chain combines TRBV7-9 with TRBJ2-7, with 9 nucleotides matching TRBD2. V shed 2 bases, J shed 2 bases, and the junction held 4 bases outside the gene matches. The CDR3 consists of 15 residues. Looked up from germline, CDR1 is SEHNR and CDR2 is FQNEAQ (reference sequence). The DNA for the CDR3 is TGTGCCAGCAGCTTAATGCGGGAGGGGCCCTACGAGCAGTACCTC. Translated, it gives CASSLMREGPYEQYL.

In the case of this clonotype: This sequence may be a read error, since a much larger clone differs from it by one base. V usage is TRBV7-9 and J usage is TRBJ2-3; D is undetermined. In germline, CDR1 is SEHNR, CDR2 FQNEAQ (reference sequence). The CDR3 spans 12 residues. CDR3 in amino acids: CTSRSATDTQYF. The CDR3, as DNA: TGTACCAGTCGTAGTGCCACAGATACGCAGTATTTT. Supplemented by reference TRBV7-9 and TRBJ2-3, the full variable domain reads DTGVSQNPRHKITKRGQNVTFRCDPISEHNRLYWYRQTLGQGPEFLTYFQNEAQLEKSRLLSDRFSAERPKGSFSTLEIQRTEQGDSAMYLCTSRSATDTQYFGPGTRLTVL.

This clonotype was picked up many times. The gene calls are TRBV5-1 and TRBJ2-4, with 10 bases that match TRBD2. The CDR3 covers 16 residues. The germline V gene encodes CDR1 SGHRS and CDR2 YFSETQ. J was trimmed by 3 bases and V by 4 bases; bases with no gene match: 7. CDR3 residues: CASSASSGSLKNIQYF. CDR3 nucleotides: TGCGCCAGCAGCGCATCTAGCGGGAGCCTCAAAAACATTCAGTACTTC.

The table lists this clonotype with many counts. The chain combines TRBV7-9 with TRBJ1-1; D gene unclear. Deletions cut 5 bases from V and 11 bases from J, with 9 bases between. CDR3 length: 10 residues. The germline V gene encodes CDR1 SEHNR and CDR2 FQNEAQ (reference sequence). CDR3 sequence: CASSPRYAFF. In DNA form, the CDR3 reads TGTGCCAGCAGCCCACGTTATGCTTTCTTT.

Note on this clonotype: Germline is not matched at one junction end, which may reflect a read error. The V call is TRBV4-1, the J call TRBJ1-1, with unresolved D. This CDR3 region has 13 residues. Per germline, CDR1 MGHRA and CDR2 YSYEKL. The CDR3 here is CASSQEVLTEALF. The CDR3, as DNA: TGCGCCAGCAGCCAAGAAGTCCTCACTGAAGCTCTCTTT.

Points on this clonotype: A read error may produce the germline difference seen at one junction end. This rearrangement joins TRBV20-1 to TRBJ1-5, with unresolved D. The CDR3 is 14 residues long. CDR1 is DFQATT and CDR2 is SNEGSKA in the germline V gene (reference sequence). CDR3 amino acids: CGARDSGVGQPQHF. In DNA, the CDR3 is TGCGGTGCTAGAGATAGCGGGGTAGGTCAGCCCCAGCATTTT.

The V call is TRBV19, the J call TRBJ2-7; perhaps D is TRBD1 or TRBD2 (5 bases each). The CDR3 runs 12 residues. The germline gives CDR1 LNHDA, CDR2 SQIVND (reference sequence). V lost 10 bases and J lost 2, with 12 bases in between. Written as DNA, the CDR3 is TGTGCCACCCGCGAGGGGACCTACGAGCAGTACTTC. It is translated as CATREGTYEQYF.

The V gene is TRBV4-2, the J gene TRBJ2-1; D remains ambiguous. The germline V gene has CDR1 LGHNA and CDR2 YNFKEQ. CDR3 length: 13 residues. Between the trimmed V and J ends, which lost 1 base and 8 bases, there was a span of 9 bases. The CDR3 here is CASSQVGFDEQFF. For the CDR3, the DNA is TGTGCCAGCAGCCAAGTCGGCTTCGATGAGCAGTTCTTC.

This clonotype was seen repeatedly, ten times or more. CDR3 coding DNA: TGTGCCAGCAGTTACTCGACGGTGACAGATACGCAGTATTTT. Translated: CASSYSTVTDTQYF. The V call is TRBV6-2 or TRBV6-3, the J call TRBJ2-3; D is undetermined. Germline CDR1 reads MNHEY; CDR2 reads SVGEGT. The CDR3 runs to 14 residues. V dropped 0 bases and J dropped 3 bases, with 7 bases sitting between them.

This clonotype is a singleton in its sample. The chain is built from TRBV27 and TRBJ2-7; D is perhaps TRBD2 (7 bases). The CDR3 totals 18 residues. V was cut by 0 bases and J by 3 bases, with 21 bases left in between. The germline gives CDR1 MNHEY, CDR2 SMNVEV (reference sequence). CDR3 residues: CASSLSGGLGGTFYEQYF. The CDR3, as DNA: TGTGCCAGCAGTTTATCAGGTGGACTAGGGGGTACTTTCTACGAGCAGTACTTC.

The chain couples TRBV2 to TRBJ2-7, with TRBD1 as a possible D gene (6 bases). V was pared by 7 bases and J by 3 bases, with 19 bases between. CDR3 length equals 15 residues. CDR1 and CDR2 from the germline V gene are SNHLY and FYNNEI. The CDR3 DNA reads TGTGCCAGCAAAATAACAGGGTATGGTGACTACGAGCAGTACTTC. Its translation: CASKITGYGDYEQYF.

The chain recombines TRBV12-3 or TRBV12-4 with TRBJ1-2; 9 positions match TRBD1. Trimming cost V 5 bases and J 13 bases; bases outside gene matches: 11. CDR3 size: 13 residues. CDR3 coding DNA: TGTGCCAGCAGTCCCCGGACAGGGGACCTAGGCACCTTC. Translating it yields CASSPRTGDLGTF.

The chain employs TRBV11-2 and TRBJ1-1, with a weak D call TRBD1 (6 bases). The CDR3 is made up of 14 amino acids. The ends were cut back, 6 bases at V and 4 bases at J, with 15 bases in the middle. Per germline, CDR1 SGHAT and CDR2 FQNNGV. The CDR3: CASRGAGEVTEAFF. As DNA, the CDR3 is TGTGCCAGCAGGGGGGCAGGGGAGGTCACTGAAGCTTTCTTT.

Only a few counts were recorded for this clonotype. The chain joins TRBV4-3 to TRBJ2-2; D gene uncertain. The CDR3 has 17 residues. Germline V CDR1 and CDR2: LGHNA, YSLEER. The V end was cut by 1 base, the J end by 1 base, with 13 bases between. CDR3 sequence reads: CASSQVVLSWNTGELFF. CDR3 in DNA: TGCGCCAGCAGCCAAGTGGTGTTGAGTTGGAACACCGGGGAGCTGTTTTTT.

This chain joins TRBV28 and TRBJ2-3, with 8 bases lining up with TRBD1. CDR1 and CDR2 from the germline V gene are MDHEN and SYDVKM. V lost 6 bases and J lost 2; bases outside the gene matches: 10. The CDR3 length is 16 residues. The CDR3 region has the DNA TGTGCCAGCAGCACAACCGACAGGGGAATCACAGATACGCAGTATTTT. It codes for CASSTTDRGITDTQYF.

This clonotype was seen at least ten times. CDR3 bases: TGTGCCAGCAGCCATCAGAGATACACTGAAGCTTTCTTT. Translated: CASSHQRYTEAFF. The rearrangement uses TRBV13 and TRBJ1-1; D not certain. Germline V gene lookup returns CDR1 PRHDT and CDR2 FYEKMQ (reference sequence). The CDR3 totals 13 residues. Trimming left V 5 bases short and J 3 bases short, with 10 bases between.

This chain joins TRBV5-1 and TRBJ2-1; D possibly corresponds to TRBD2 (6 bases). CDR3 length: 14 amino acids. V dropped 2 bases and J dropped 7 bases, with 13 bases sitting between them. In germline, CDR1 is SGHRS, CDR2 YFSETQ. The CDR3 bases are TGCGCCAGCAGCTTCGGCGGGATTATTAATGAGCAGTTCTTC. It specifies CASSFGGIINEQFF.

The sample holds many counts of this clonotype. This rearrangement joins TRBV7-2 to TRBJ2-1, with 9 bases identical to TRBD1. V was clipped by 0 bases and J by 9 bases; unmatched bases: 3. Germline V gene lookup returns CDR1 SGHTA and CDR2 FQGNSA. The CDR3 spans 14 residues. As DNA, the CDR3 is TGTGCCAGCAGCTTAGCCGGGACAGGGTTTGAGCAGTTCTTC. The encoded protein is CASSLAGTGFEQFF.

This clonotype appeared a few times. V gene TRBV24-1 combines with J gene TRBJ2-3; D perhaps matches TRBD1 (5 bases). The CDR3 spans 17 residues. Germline assignment: CDR1 KGHDR and CDR2 SFDVKD. V was trimmed by 4 bases and J by 3 bases, leaving 19 bases between them. The CDR3 DNA is TGTGCCACCAGTGACCTCGACTCGATTAGGGGAACAGATACGCAGTATTTT. Its protein product is CATSDLDSIRGTDTQYF.

Of note for this clonotype: A much larger clone lies one base from this, so it may be a read error. The chain has TRBV4-3 and TRBJ1-2; D perhaps matches TRBD1 (5 bases). Germline lookup yields CDR1 LGHNA and CDR2 YSLEER. The CDR3 is 14 amino acids. The DNA for the CDR3 is TGCGACAGCAGCCAAGAGGGCAGGGCCTATGGCTACACCTTC. It translates to CDSSQEGRAYGYTF.

This clonotype appeared a single time. The chain recombines TRBV3-2 with TRBJ1-5. TRBV3-2 constitutes a pseudogene. The CDR3 has 14 residues. CDR3 bases: TGTGCCAGCAGCCATATGCGTAGCAATCAGCCCCAGCATTTT. This encodes CASSHMRSNQPQHF.